This TCR beta chain was identified during a study of shared clonotypes between healthy human individuals. None of the donors, who were healthy HIV-negative adults, had recently had acute infections or vaccinations. Points from the study as a whole: Enrolling few donors narrowed the genetic and exposure-history diversity that was represented. Rarefaction indicated that sorted-subset sequencing remained incomplete although depth was large.

Turning to this clone: No antigen is known for it.

The repertoire was sequenced with immunoSEQ multiplex PCR; TCRdb's copy has only in-frame clones and lacks some. The table includes around 2.5 million clones, more than 85% detected once. Looked up from germline, CDR1 is MDHEN and CDR2 is SYDVKM. Trimming stripped 10 bases from V and 1 base from J, with 18 bases between. The CDR3 runs 15 residues. The specimen sequenced was naive CD4+ T cells from PBMCs. As for subset: CD45RA+ positively selected. J is TRBJ2-3 and V is TRBV28; weak D call: TRBD2 (7 bases). The receptor was derived from a man in his late teens or twenties in good health. Some clones in this sample may be carry-over from other donors' samples. CDR3 loop: CATRGGGVGTDTQYF. In DNA, the CDR3 is TGTGCCACAAGGGGAGGGGGGGTTGGCACAGATACGCAGTATTTT.